These 27 T cell receptor beta chains were all obtained from the same sample, sequenced in a study of cytomegalovirus exposure and HLA in healthy donors. Method: immunoSEQ multiplex PCR; TCRdb's copy keeps in-frame clones and lacks some. The sample yields some 86,000 clones, 93% seen once. The sample taken for sequencing was PBMCs. The source of these receptors is a woman in her twenties or thirties in good health and CMV-seronegative.

About this clone itself: Since no conserved phenylalanine or tryptophan closes the CDR3, a read error is the likely cause. No DNA is shown, since the ends of the CDR3 on it are uncertain; the CDR3 is the one TCRdb lists. The gene calls are TRBV6-5 and TRBJ1-1; no DNA check was done on the table's D call, TRBD1. Counting both end residues, the CDR3 totals 13 amino acids. CDR1 is MNHEY, CDR2 SVGAGI, per germline. This CDR3 is CASSYGDRDGLHL.

The chain combines TRBV28 with TRBJ2-7, with TRBD2 matching over 13 bases. With 0 bases clipped from V and 7 bases from J, the junction kept 9 bases outside the gene matches. Per the germline V gene, CDR1 is MDHEN and CDR2 is SYDVKM. There are 17 residues in the CDR3. The CDR3 DNA sequence: TGTGCCAGCAGTTTATGGAAACTAGCGGGAGGGCCGGGGGAGCAGTACTTC. Protein: CASSLWKLAGGPGEQYF.

This clone has just one count. The chain is built from TRBV9 and TRBJ1-2; 8 bases line up with TRBD1. This CDR3 is built from 13 residues. Germline V gives CDR1 SGDLS, CDR2 YYNGEE. Trimming at V came to 3 bases and at J to 5 bases, leaving 3 bases not matched to a gene. CDR3 protein: CASSADRAYGYTF. The CDR3, as DNA: TGTGCCAGCAGCGCGGACAGGGCGTATGGCTACACCTTC.

This clone was counted ten times or more. The chain carries TRBV6-4 and TRBJ2-1; 12 positions match TRBD2. The ends lost 6 bases at V and 4 bases at J; junction bases unmatched: 4. Looked up from germline, CDR1 is MRHNA and CDR2 is SNTAGT. The CDR3 loop spans 15 amino acids. CDR3 bases: TGTGCCAGCAGCGACACTAGCGGGGGGTACAATGAGCAGTTCTTC. It encodes CASSDTSGGYNEQFF.

The V call is TRBV5-1, the J call TRBJ2-1; D gene ambiguous. The CDR3 has 13 residues. Trimming shortened V by 7 bases and J by 4 bases, and 12 bases separated the two germline ends. Per germline, CDR1 SGHRS and CDR2 YFSETQ. CDR3 protein: CASGLEAYNEQFF. As DNA, the CDR3 is TGCGCCAGCGGATTGGAAGCTTACAATGAGCAGTTCTTC.

This chain links TRBV6-1 with TRBJ1-1, with D tentatively TRBD1 (6 bases). CDR1 and CDR2 (germline): MNHNS, SASEGT. With 5 bases removed from V and 13 bases from J, the gap between germline ends came to 20 bases. The CDR3 has 13 residues. This chain's CDR3 is CASSQVVWDIFFF. In DNA, the CDR3 is TGTGCCAGCAGTCAGGTAGTTTGGGACATCTTTTTCTTT.

Worth noting for this clone: Other DNA sequences in this sample translate to the same CDR3. The rearrangement links TRBV5-1 to TRBJ1-4; 8 bases match TRBD1. This CDR3 is built from 15 residues. The germline CDR1 and CDR2 sequences are SGHRS and YFSETQ. V trimming: 0 bases; J trimming: 8 bases; junction bases outside the gene matches: 6. CDR3 bases: TGCGCCAGCAGCTTGGCCGGACAGGGCGGCGAAAAACTGTTTTTT. Encoded protein: CASSLAGQGGEKLFF.

This clone was recorded only once. The chain recombines TRBV30 with TRBJ2-3, with D uncertain. The ends were cut back, 0 bases at V and 11 bases at J, with 9 bases in the middle. The CDR3 covers 11 residues. Germline V gene sequence: CDR1 GTSNPN, CDR2 SVGIG (reference sequence). CDR3 loop: CAWSVQSKQYF. DNA for the CDR3: TGTGCCTGGAGTGTACAAAGTAAGCAGTATTTT.

DNA for the CDR3: TGTGCCAGCAGCGAAGTCAGGGCTAATGAAAAACTGTTTTTT. This encodes CASSEVRANEKLFF. The chain combines TRBV7-9 with TRBJ1-4; possibly TRBD1 for D (5 bases). The CDR3 length is 14 residues. Germline values: CDR1 SEHNR, CDR2 FQNEAQ (reference sequence). V dropped 5 bases and J dropped 3 bases, with 10 bases sitting between them.

The chain joins TRBV10-3 to TRBJ2-3, with 7 positions matching TRBD1. The CDR3 extends over 15 amino acids. Germline assignment: CDR1 ENHRY and CDR2 SYGVKD. The J segment lost 4 bases and the V segment lost 1 base, leaving 5 bases of the junction unmatched. The CDR3 DNA follows: TGTGCCATCAGTGAGTACAGGGGTGGAGCAGATACGCAGTATTTT. It specifies CAISEYRGGADTQYF.

The chain recombines TRBV18 with TRBJ1-2, with TRBD1 identical over 10 bases. The J segment lost 8 bases and the V segment lost 3 bases, leaving 21 bases of the junction unmatched. Per the germline V gene, CDR1 is KGHSH and CDR2 is LQKENI. CDR3 length: 19 residues. CDR3 DNA sequence: TGTGCCAGCTCACCCCGCCCCGACAGGGGGCTGTTCTCCTCCTACGGCTACACCTTC. As protein: CASSPRPDRGLFSSYGYTF.

The V call is TRBV7-6, the J call TRBJ1-2; maybe TRBD1 (6 bases). The germline V gene has CDR1 SGHVS and CDR2 FNYEAQ. This CDR3 comprises 17 residues. V was trimmed by 3 bases and J by 0 bases, leaving 17 bases between them. CDR3 sequence: CASSLPRPGQPNYGYTF. In DNA, the CDR3 is TGTGCCAGCAGCTTGCCTCGACCAGGACAGCCTAACTATGGCTACACCTTC.

The chain links TRBV2 to TRBJ1-1, with D possibly being TRBD1 (5 bases). The V gene's germline CDR1 is SNHLY and CDR2 FYNNEI. Deletions cut 7 bases from V and 0 bases from J, with 12 bases between. The CDR3 covers 14 residues. The CDR3, as DNA: TGTGCCAGCAACGGGCCAGGGCTGAACACTGAAGCTTTCTTT. This sequence encodes CASNGPGLNTEAFF.

J is TRBJ1-2 and V is TRBV30, with D possibly TRBD1 on 6 matching bases. The V and J ends lost 5 bases and 6 bases respectively, with 19 bases between them. The germline CDR1 and CDR2 sequences are GTSNPN and SVGIG (reference sequence). CDR3 length: 14 amino acids. CDR3 sequence reads: CAWAALQGNHGYTF. CDR3 coding DNA: TGTGCCTGGGCCGCACTACAGGGAAATCATGGCTACACCTTC.

The chain is built from TRBV5-8 and TRBJ1-2; D is unclear. V shed 4 bases and J shed 5 bases, with 15 bases lying between them. Germline CDR1 reads SGHTS; CDR2 reads YDEGEE. This CDR3 has 14 amino acids. CDR3 loop: CASSQKRLVYGYTF. For the CDR3, the DNA is TGTGCCAGCAGCCAAAAAAGACTCGTATATGGCTACACCTTC.

V is TRBV30 and J is TRBJ1-2, with TRBD1 as a possible D gene (6 bases). Germline V gene sequence: CDR1 GTSNPN, CDR2 SVGIG (reference sequence). The CDR3 totals 13 residues. V lost 2 bases, J lost 7 bases, and 14 bases lay in between. CDR3 DNA sequence: TGTGCCTGGAGTTCGTCGGGGGGCCTTGGCTACACCTTC. Amino acid sequence: CAWSSSGGLGYTF.

V gene TRBV29-1 combines with J gene TRBJ2-1; the D is unclear. This CDR3 region has 14 residues. Trimming took 3 bases from V and 4 from J, leaving 13 bases between them. The V gene's germline CDR1 is SQVTM and CDR2 ANQGSEA. The CDR3 DNA sequence: TGCAGCGTTGAGATTGACAACCTTTACAATGAGCAGTTCTTC. Encoded protein: CSVEIDNLYNEQFF.

V and J are TRBV5-1 and TRBJ1-1; weak D call: TRBD1 (6 bases). This CDR3 spans 16 amino acids. Germline-derived CDR1 and CDR2 are SGHRS and YFSETQ. Trimming stripped 2 bases from V and 1 base from J, with 15 bases between. CDR3 in DNA: TGCGCCAGCAGCTTAGGGCAGGGGCGGACGAACACTGAAGCTTTCTTT. It codes for CASSLGQGRTNTEAFF. Full variable domain (remainder filled in from reference TRBV5-1 and TRBJ1-1): KAGVTQTPRYLIKTRGQQVTLSCSPISGHRSVSWYQQTPGQGLQFLFEYFSETQRNKGNFPGRFSGRQFSNSRSEMNVSTLELGDSALYLCASSLGQGRTNTEAFFGQGTRLTVV.

V usage is TRBV5-5 and J usage is TRBJ1-1; TRBD1 aligns across 8 bases. The CDR3 extends over 14 amino acids. V lost 6 bases, J lost 1 base, and 5 bases stayed unmatched. The germline V gene has CDR1 SGHKS and CDR2 YYEKEE (reference sequence). The CDR3 sequence is CASIWDRWNTEAFF. The CDR3 coding sequence is TGTGCCAGCATCTGGGACAGGTGGAACACTGAAGCTTTCTTT. The variable domain in full, with the rest retrieved from reference TRBV5-5 and TRBJ1-1, is DAGVTQSPTHLIKTRGQQVTLRCSPISGHKSVSWYQQVLGQGPQFIFQYYEKEERGRGNFPDRFSARQFPNYSSELNVNALLLGDSALYLCASIWDRWNTEAFFGQGTRLTVV.

This clone was detected once. This chain links TRBV6-6 with TRBJ2-3; 11 nucleotides match TRBD2. The CDR3 spans 16 residues. CDR1 is MNHNY and CDR2 is SVGAGI in the germline V gene (reference sequence). J gave up 3 bases and V 6 bases, and 8 bases lay outside the gene matches. The CDR3 reads CASRLSSGRSTDTQYF. Written as DNA, the CDR3 is TGTGCCAGCAGACTATCTAGCGGGAGGTCGACAGATACGCAGTATTTT.

The gene calls are TRBV29-1 and TRBJ2-3; possible D gene TRBD2, 5 bases. This CDR3 has 14 amino acids. CDR1 SQVTM and CDR2 ANQGSEA come from the germline V gene. Between the trimmed V and J ends, which lost 3 bases and 8 bases, there was a span of 18 bases. The CDR3 protein is CSVDKGQTRGTQYF. CDR3 in DNA: TGCAGCGTTGATAAAGGCCAAACTCGGGGTACGCAGTATTTT.

This clone was seen a few times. The genes are TRBV2 and TRBJ1-6; maybe TRBD1 (5 bases). The CDR3 sequence is 14 residues long. CDR1 and CDR2 from the germline V gene are SNHLY and FYNNEI. V was shortened by 1 base and J by 7 bases, with 8 bases between the two germline ends. CDR3 amino acids: CASSEEGSNSPLHF. The CDR3 nucleotides are TGTGCCAGCAGTGAAGAGGGGTCCAATTCACCCCTCCACTTT.

This chain connects TRBV7-2 to TRBJ2-1; 7 bases map to TRBD1. V lost 5 bases to trimming and J lost 4 bases; unmatched junction nucleotides: 5. CDR1 is SGHTA, CDR2 FQGNSA, per germline. The CDR3 runs 14 residues. Written as DNA, the CDR3 is TGTGCCAGCAGCCTCGGGACAGTTTACAATGAGCAGTTCTTC. Residues: CASSLGTVYNEQFF.

The DNA for the CDR3 is TGTGCCAGCAGCTCCCCTCGTACTAGCGGGGTGCAAGAGACCCAGTACTTC. Translated: CASSSPRTSGVQETQYF. V usage is TRBV11-2 and J usage is TRBJ2-5; TRBD2 matches 10 bases. The ends lost 4 bases at V and 2 bases at J; junction bases unmatched: 10. The CDR3 covers 17 residues. CDR1 and CDR2 (germline): SGHAT, FQNNGV.

The chain uses TRBV7-8 and TRBJ1-2, with a weak D call TRBD1 (6 bases). Germline V gene data show CDR1 as SGHVS and CDR2 as FQNEAQ. Trimming left V 4 bases short and J 9 bases short, with 15 bases between. The CDR3 covers 13 residues. The CDR3 nucleotides read TGTGCCAGCAGCTCAGTGGGACACGGCAGCTACACCTTC. This sequence encodes CASSSVGHGSYTF.

The CDR3 nucleotides read TGTGCCAGCATCTTGACAGCTGGGGCCAACGTCCTGACTTTC. Protein product: CASILTAGANVLTF. The chain employs TRBV11-1 and TRBJ2-6; TRBD1 might be the D (5 bases). CDR1 and CDR2 from the germline V gene are SGHAT and FQDESV (reference sequence). Trimming pared 7 bases from V and 2 bases from J, leaving 9 bases between. CDR3 length equals 14 residues.

This clone was picked up one time. This chain connects TRBV19 to TRBJ1-4, with D tentatively TRBD1 (6 bases). The CDR3 totals 14 residues. Germline-derived CDR1 and CDR2 are LNHDA and SQIVND (reference sequence). V dropped 9 bases and J dropped 6 bases, with 17 bases sitting between them. The CDR3 loop reads CASGLGQADEKLFF. CDR3 coding DNA: TGTGCCAGCGGATTGGGACAAGCTGATGAAAAACTGTTTTTT.